Following are 19 T cell receptor beta chains from one sample sequenced in a study of T cells in localized non-small cell lung cancer. The table came from immunoSEQ multiplex PCR; TCRdb's copy has only in-frame clones and leaves some out. The profile shows some 130,000 clones, approximately 88% of them singletons. This material consisted of peripheral blood, taken before any cancer treatment. The receptors shown here come from an older female donor with stage I lung adenocarcinoma.

Of note for this clone: Since a much larger clone is just one base distant, this may be a read error. This chain connects TRBV5-1 to TRBJ2-3; either TRBD1 or TRBD2 may supply D (5 bases each). Per the germline V gene, CDR1 is SGHRS and CDR2 is YFSETQ. The V and J ends lost 4 bases and 0 bases respectively, with 9 bases between them. The length of the CDR3 is 14 residues. CDR3 nucleotides: TGCGCCAGCAGCCAAGGGGACAGCACAGATACGCAGTATTTT. It is translated as CASSQGDSTDTQYF.

The genes are TRBV5-1 and TRBJ2-5; 8 nucleotides match TRBD2. Germline V CDR1 and CDR2: SGHRS, YFSETQ. The trim removed 1 base at V and 11 bases at J, leaving 7 bases unmatched. The CDR3 runs 13 residues. CDR3 bases: TGCGCCAGCAGCTTGCGGGAAGCGGGAGAGCAGTACTTC. Residues: CASSLREAGEQYF.

This chain links TRBV16 with TRBJ1-1; D is ambiguous. Germline V gene data show CDR1 as KGHSY and CDR2 as FQNENV. The V end lost 2 bases, the J end lost 0 bases, and 13 bases lay between the germline ends. The CDR3 runs to 16 residues. The CDR3 bases are TGTGCCAGCAGCCAAGACGGGCAGCCGGTGAACACTGAAGCTTTCTTT. This translates into CASSQDGQPVNTEAFF.

This chain connects TRBV10-1 to TRBJ1-1, with a weak D call TRBD1 (6 bases). Germline V gene data show CDR1 as WNHNN and CDR2 as SYGVQD (reference sequence). The length of the CDR3 is 19 residues. V was trimmed by 10 bases and J by 0 bases, leaving 30 bases between them. The CDR3 DNA sequence: TGCGCCACTACCCGGGACAAAAAAGGGAGGTTCACGATGAACACTGAAGCTTTCTTT. Its protein is CATTRDKKGRFTMNTEAFF.

This chain links TRBV9 with TRBJ1-2; 7 nucleotides agree with TRBD1. The CDR3 is made up of 14 amino acids. From germline, CDR1 is SGDLS and CDR2 YYNGEE. J was trimmed by 7 bases and V by 4 bases; bases with no gene match: 10. CDR3 amino acids: CASSPRQGTSGYTF. The CDR3 coding sequence is TGTGCCAGCAGCCCAAGACAGGGAACGAGTGGCTACACCTTC.

CDR3 region: CSVESGNTEAFF. CDR3 DNA sequence: TGCAGCGTTGAATCGGGGAACACTGAAGCTTTCTTT. The chain is built from TRBV29-1 and TRBJ1-1; D gene uncertain. This CDR3 spans 12 amino acids. The germline V and J ends were trimmed by 2 bases and 1 base, with 5 bases remaining between them. Germline V lookup: CDR1 SQVTM, CDR2 ANQGSEA.

In this sample, this clone turned up a few times. The chain's CDR3 is CASSFPPGSYGYTF. In DNA form, the CDR3 reads TGTGCCAGCAGCTTTCCCCCAGGCTCCTATGGCTACACCTTC. This sequence joins TRBV5-6 and TRBJ1-2; D unclear. The CDR3 runs to 14 residues. Germline V gene sequence: CDR1 SGHDT, CDR2 YYEEEE. V gave up 2 bases and J gave up 4 bases, with 12 bases separating them.

V is TRBV18 and J is TRBJ2-3; 7 bases are shared with TRBD2. Trimming cost V 4 bases and J 4 bases; bases outside gene matches: 14. The germline V gene encodes CDR1 KGHSH and CDR2 LQKENI. CDR3 length: 17 residues. The CDR3 DNA reads TGTGCCAGCTCACAGCCCAATGGCGGGAGAGGTCCAGATACGCAGTATTTT. Amino acids: CASSQPNGGRGPDTQYF.

This chain connects TRBV5-4 to TRBJ2-7, with D tentatively TRBD1 (6 bases). Trimming cost V 2 bases and J 3 bases, with 15 bases left between them. Germline CDR1 reads SGHNT; CDR2 reads YYREEE (reference sequence). The length of the CDR3 is 15 residues. The chain's CDR3 is CASSLVRLGGYEQYF. The DNA for the CDR3 is TGTGCCAGCAGCTTAGTCAGGCTAGGGGGCTACGAGCAGTACTTC.

The chain combines TRBV5-1 with TRBJ2-2; no reliable D call. Germline-derived CDR1 and CDR2 are SGHRS and YFSETQ. V lost 3 bases to trimming and J lost 2 bases, with 14 bases between them. The CDR3 runs to 16 residues. The CDR3 loop is CASSSASGPNTGELFF. CDR3 in DNA: TGCGCCAGCAGCTCCGCGTCGGGCCCCAACACCGGGGAGCTGTTTTTT.

This clone occurred a few times. V is TRBV4-2 and J is TRBJ2-2; D is undetermined. The CDR3 contains 15 residues. V lost 1 base, J lost 6 bases, and 12 bases lay in between. Germline V CDR1 and CDR2: LGHNA, YNFKEQ. CDR3 protein: CASSQGNVAAGELFF. The CDR3 DNA is TGTGCCAGCAGCCAAGGAAACGTTGCGGCCGGGGAGCTGTTTTTT.

The CDR3 DNA is TGTGCCAGCAGTGGGCAGGGAAACGAGCAGTACTTC. It is translated as CASSGQGNEQYF. The genes are TRBV6-1 and TRBJ2-7; tentative D call: TRBD1 (5 bases). The CDR3 covers 12 residues. V was shortened by 4 bases and J by 5 bases, with 9 bases between the two germline ends. Germline V lookup: CDR1 MNHNS, CDR2 SASEGT.

The CDR3 region is CASSEPTLNYGYTF. The CDR3 bases are TGTGCCAGCAGTGAACCAACCCTTAACTATGGCTACACCTTC. The chain joins TRBV25-1 to TRBJ1-2; D is ambiguous. The germline V gene encodes CDR1 MGHDK and CDR2 SYGVNS. Trimming took off 2 bases at V and 1 base at J, with 8 bases between the two ends. The CDR3 length is 14 residues.

V is TRBV4-1 and J is TRBJ2-1; perhaps TRBD2 as D (6 bases). Trimming cost V 4 bases and J 0 bases, with 19 bases left between them. The CDR3 sequence is 18 residues long. The germline V gene encodes CDR1 MGHRA and CDR2 YSYEKL. For the CDR3, the DNA is TGCGCCAGCAGCCTAATCAACCGGGACTCCTACTCCTACAATGAGCAGTTCTTC. Translated: CASSLINRDSYSYNEQFF.

CDR3 sequence: CASSPHREGPAEAFF. The CDR3 nucleotides read TGTGCCAGCAGCCCACACAGGGAGGGCCCGGCGGAAGCTTTCTTT. V is TRBV7-6 and J is TRBJ1-1; the D gene is possibly TRBD1 (6 bases). Germline CDR1 SGHVS, CDR2 FNYEAQ. The germline V and J ends were trimmed by 5 bases and 8 bases, with 21 bases remaining between them. The CDR3 is made up of 15 amino acids.

In DNA form, the CDR3 reads TGTGCCAGCAGTTCTCGGGGTGGGGGATACACAGATACGCAGTATTTT. Residues: CASSSRGGGYTDTQYF. The chain joins TRBV28 to TRBJ2-3; D is possibly TRBD1 or TRBD2 (5 bases each). V lost 4 bases to trimming and J lost 2 bases, with 16 bases between them. There are 16 residues in the CDR3. Germline CDR1 and CDR2: MDHEN and SYDVKM.

The chain is built from TRBV4-2 and TRBJ2-2, with unresolved D. Germline CDR1 LGHNA, CDR2 YNFKEQ. Trimming took 5 bases from V and 0 from J, leaving 7 bases between them. The CDR3 is made up of 14 amino acids. The CDR3 DNA follows: TGTGCCAGCAGCAGCCGGCCGAACACCGGGGAGCTGTTTTTT. It codes for CASSSRPNTGELFF.

This sequence joins TRBV6-1 and TRBJ2-5, with TRBD1 matching 8 bases. CDR1 and CDR2 from the germline V gene are MNHNS and SASEGT. This CDR3 is 12 amino acids long. With 6 bases clipped from V and 4 bases from J, the junction kept 1 base outside the gene matches. CDR3 sequence (DNA): TGTGCCAGCAGGGACAGGGCAGAGACCCAGTACTTC. It codes for CASRDRAETQYF.

The V and J genes are TRBV10-1 and TRBJ2-1; D is unresolved. The CDR3 has 15 amino acids. The V and J ends lost 5 bases and 8 bases respectively, with 19 bases between them. Germline V gene data show CDR1 as WNHNN and CDR2 as SYGVQD (reference sequence). In DNA form, the CDR3 reads TGCGCCAGCAGTCCGGCCACAACGGCGAGTTATGAGCAGTTCTTC. This encodes CASSPATTASYEQFF.